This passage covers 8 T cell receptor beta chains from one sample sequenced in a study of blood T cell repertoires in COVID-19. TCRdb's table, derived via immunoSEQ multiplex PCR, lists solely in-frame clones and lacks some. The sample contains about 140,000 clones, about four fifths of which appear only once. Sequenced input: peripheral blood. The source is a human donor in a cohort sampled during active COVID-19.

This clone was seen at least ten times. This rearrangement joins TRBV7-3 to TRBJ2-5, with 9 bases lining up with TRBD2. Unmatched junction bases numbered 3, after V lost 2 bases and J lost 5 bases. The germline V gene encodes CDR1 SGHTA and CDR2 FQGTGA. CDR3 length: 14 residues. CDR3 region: CASSLGLAGETQYF. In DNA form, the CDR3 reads TGTGCCAGCAGCTTAGGGCTAGCGGGGGAGACCCAGTACTTC.

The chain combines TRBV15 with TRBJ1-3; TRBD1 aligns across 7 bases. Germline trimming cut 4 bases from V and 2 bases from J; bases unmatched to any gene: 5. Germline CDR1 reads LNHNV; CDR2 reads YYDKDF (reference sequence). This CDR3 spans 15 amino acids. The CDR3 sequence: CATSKEGAAGNTIYF. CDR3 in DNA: TGTGCCACCAGCAAGGAGGGGGCGGCTGGAAACACCATATATTTT.

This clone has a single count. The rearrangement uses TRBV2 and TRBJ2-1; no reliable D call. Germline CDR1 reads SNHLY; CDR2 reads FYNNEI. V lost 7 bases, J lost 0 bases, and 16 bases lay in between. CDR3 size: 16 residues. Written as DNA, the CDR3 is TGTGCCAGCAATCTTCTCGCGGCTAGCTCCTACAATGAGCAGTTCTTC. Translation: CASNLLAASSYNEQFF.

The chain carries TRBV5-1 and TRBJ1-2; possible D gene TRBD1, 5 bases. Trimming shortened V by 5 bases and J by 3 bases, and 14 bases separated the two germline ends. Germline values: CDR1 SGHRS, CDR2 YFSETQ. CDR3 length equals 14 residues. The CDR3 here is CASSPGARDYGYTF. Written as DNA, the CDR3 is TGCGCCAGCAGTCCTGGAGCCAGGGACTATGGCTACACCTTC.

CDR3 sequence reads: CASRGLLDTGELFF. The CDR3 bases are TGTGCCAGCAGGGGACTATTGGACACCGGGGAGCTGTTTTTT. This sequence joins TRBV6-5 and TRBJ2-2; TRBD2 agrees at 7 bases. Germline assignment: CDR1 MNHEY and CDR2 SVGAGI. Trimming took 6 bases from V and 3 from J; bases not matched to a gene: 4. The CDR3 runs to 14 residues.

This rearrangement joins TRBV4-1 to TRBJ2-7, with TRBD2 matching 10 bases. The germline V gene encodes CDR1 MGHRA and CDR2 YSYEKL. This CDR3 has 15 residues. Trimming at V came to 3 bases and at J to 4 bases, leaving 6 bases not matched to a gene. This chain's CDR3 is CASSQLTSGKYEQYF. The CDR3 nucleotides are TGCGCCAGCAGCCAGCTAACTAGCGGGAAGTACGAGCAGTACTTC.

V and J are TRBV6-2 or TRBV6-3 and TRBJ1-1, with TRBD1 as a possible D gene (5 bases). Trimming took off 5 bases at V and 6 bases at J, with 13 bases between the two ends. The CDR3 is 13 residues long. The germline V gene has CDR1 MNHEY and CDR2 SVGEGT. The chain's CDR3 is CASSRQSPAEAFF. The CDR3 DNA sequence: TGTGCCAGCAGTCGACAGTCCCCAGCTGAAGCTTTCTTT.

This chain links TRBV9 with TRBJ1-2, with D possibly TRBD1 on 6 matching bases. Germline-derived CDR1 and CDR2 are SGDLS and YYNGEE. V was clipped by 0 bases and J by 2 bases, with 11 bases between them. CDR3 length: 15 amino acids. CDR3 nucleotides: TGTGCCAGCAGCGTAGCAGGGACACCAAACTATGGCTACACCTTC. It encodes CASSVAGTPNYGYTF.